The rows below give T cell receptor beta chains drawn from one sample of a study of Ad26.COV2.S vaccination and SARS-CoV-2 variants. Assay: immunoSEQ multiplex PCR; the TCRdb copy retains only in-frame clones and omits some. This table holds hundreds of thousands of clones, about nine tenths found once. The material sequenced was peripheral blood, taken in a trial of Ad26.COV2.S vaccine versus placebo. These receptors originate from a person between 18 and 60 years old who received the Ad26.COV2.S COVID-19 vaccine or a placebo. The CDR3 runs from the conserved cysteine through the conserved F or W. A D gene is named only where the DNA matches it firmly. Some rows mark clone size as missing; the rest say once, few, many or name a class of expanded clone.

>.|TRBV11-2|TRBJ2-1|TRBD2
TGTGCCAGCAGCTACACAGGACTAGCGGGAGGCAATGAGCAGTTCTTC
CASSYTGLAGGNEQFF
>.|TRBV7-7|TRBJ2-1|TRBD2
TGTGCTAGCAGCCCCTCTAGCGGGAGGGCCCATGAGCAGTTCTTC
CASSPSSGRAHEQFF
>.|TRBV19|TRBJ2-7|TRBD1
TGTGCCAGTAGTAAACAGGGGGTCCAGGGCTTATACGAGCAGTACTTC
CASSKQGVQGLYEQYF
>once|TRBV18|TRBJ2-7|.
TGTGCCAGCTCACCTAACTTTGCAGGTCCCTACGAGCAGTACTTC
CASSPNFAGPYEQYF
>.|TRBV6-2/TRBV6-3|TRBJ2-3|TRBD1
TGTGCCAGCAGTCACCGGACAGGCCGCACAGATACGCAGTATTTT
CASSHRTGRTDTQYF
>.|TRBV6-4|TRBJ2-3|TRBD2
TGTGCCAGCAGTGAACTTGCGGGAGAAGGCACAGATACGCAGTATTTT
CASSELAGEGTDTQYF
>once|TRBV19|TRBJ1-2|.
TGTGCCAGTAGTATACCAGGGGTATGGTATGGCTACACCTTC
CASSIPGVWYGYTF
>.|TRBV29-1|TRBJ2-1|TRBD1
TGCAGCGGAGACAGGGGGCGGCGTAGTGAGCAGTTCTTC
CSGDRGRRSEQFF
>.|TRBV10-1|TRBJ1-3|TRBD1
TGCGCCAGCATCCGGCCGACAGGGTGGTATGAATGTAGGGACACCATATATTTT
CASIRPTGWYECRDTIYF
>.|TRBV28|TRBJ2-1|.
TGTGCCAGCAGCGTTCGGGGGGCTATATACAATGAGCAGTTCTTC
CASSVRGAIYNEQFF
>.|TRBV7-2|TRBJ2-7|.
TGTGCCAGCAGCACCACCCGGGAGAAGGACTACGAGCAGTACTTC
CASSTTREKDYEQYF
>few|TRBV5-1|TRBJ2-7|.
TGCGCCAGCAGCTTGGGTGGAGCTACCTACGAGCAGTACTTC
CASSLGGATYEQYF
>.|TRBV29-1|TRBJ2-7|TRBD2
TGCAGCGTTGAAGAAGTGCTAGCGGGAGAGGTATACGAGCAGTACTTC
CSVEEVLAGEVYEQYF
>.|TRBV5-1|TRBJ2-1|TRBD2
TGCGCCAGCAGCCCCTTTGGTGGCGGGAGGAGTCCCTACAATGAGCAGTTCTTC
CASSPFGGGRSPYNEQFF
>.|TRBV7-8|TRBJ2-5|TRBD2
TGTGCCAGCAGCTTAACGATTGGACTAGTTCTTCAAGAGACCCAGTACTTC
CASSLTIGLVLQETQYF
>.|TRBV4-3|TRBJ2-2|.
TGCGCCAGCAGCCTCCGGGTGGGGACTCCCAACACCGGGGAGCTGTTTTTT
CASSLRVGTPNTGELFF
>.|TRBV6-2/TRBV6-3|TRBJ2-3|.
TGTGCCAGCAGCTCAGGACGAGGGACGCAGTATTTT
CASSSGRGTQYF
>.|TRBV7-2|TRBJ1-2|TRBD1
TGTGCCAGCAGCCCCATAGGTGGGACAGGGGGCGTCAACTATGGCTACACCTTC
CASSPIGGTGGVNYGYTF
>.|TRBV19|TRBJ1-4|.
TGTGCCAGTAGTACCCGAGGAGCTAATGAAAAACTGTTTTTT
CASSTRGANEKLFF
>.|TRBV19|TRBJ1-6|.
TGTGCCAGTAACGTGGGGCCGCATTCACCCCTCTACTTT
CASNVGPHSPLYF
>.|TRBV19|TRBJ1-5|.
TGTGCCAGTAGGGGTGGGGTTAGCAATCAGCCCCAGCATTTT
CASRGGVSNQPQHF
>.|TRBV7-9|TRBJ2-7|TRBD1
TGTGCCAGCAGGGAGACAGGGAACACCTACGAGCAGTACTTC
CASRETGNTYEQYF
>.|TRBV9|TRBJ2-7|.
TGTGCCAGCCGCGGAGGACACCAGCACTCCTACGAGCAGTACTTC
CASRGGHQHSYEQYF
>.|TRBV7-9|TRBJ2-5|TRBD2
TGTGCCAGCAGCTTAGGGACTAGCGGATTCCAAGAGACCCAGTACTTC
CASSLGTSGFQETQYF
>.|TRBV6-5|TRBJ2-7|TRBD2
TGTGCCAGCAGTTACCCCTTAGCGGGAGCCTCCTACGAGCAGTACTTC
CASSYPLAGASYEQYF
>.|TRBV12-3/TRBV12-4|TRBJ1-2|.
TGTGCCAGCAGTTCGATACAGGATAATGGCTACACCTTC
CASSSIQDNGYTF
>.|TRBV29-1|TRBJ1-2|TRBD1
TGCAGCGTTGAAAGGGCAGGGGGCTACTATGGCTACACCTTC
CSVERAGGYYGYTF
>once|TRBV29-1|TRBJ2-2|.
TGCAGCGTTGTGTTCCACCGCGATCAGGCGGACACCGGGGAGCTGTTTTTT
CSVVFHRDQADTGELFF
>.|TRBV12-3/TRBV12-4|TRBJ2-7|.
TGTGCCAGCAGTCCAGGGGCCTGGGGCGAGCAGTACTTC
CASSPGAWGEQYF